This T cell receptor (beta chain) came from a study of blood T cell repertoires in COVID-19. Study overall: The analysed material was cDNA or gDNA that came from T cells, B-cell-depleted T cells, or PBMCs.

Some clones are missing from TCRdb's copy, which holds only in-frame ones; the method was immunoSEQ multiplex PCR. Of more than 250,000 clones detected, 70% to 90% appear once; the ten largest clones hold about 5.7%. Symptom resolution, clearance, or two negative PCRs marked donors in Cohort 3 as recovered. The germline gives CDR1 SGDLS, CDR2 YYNGEE. The CDR3 spans 21 residues. V shed 0 bases, J shed 3 bases, and the junction held 13 bases outside the gene matches. The rearrangement joins TRBV9 to TRBJ2-2; 14 positions match TRBD2. What was sequenced was PBMCs or T cells enriched from blood (not recorded which). The sequence derives from a woman aged 40 to 50 who had recovered from COVID-19. CDR3 in amino acids: CASSVEYGGTSGSLHTGELFF. The CDR3 coding sequence is TGTGCCAGCAGCGTAGAGTATGGAGGGACTAGCGGGAGTTTGCACACCGGGGAGCTGTTTTTT. Drawing the rest from reference TRBV9 and TRBJ2-2, the complete variable domain is DSGVTQTPKHLITATGQRVTLRCSPRSGDLSVYWYQQSLDQGLQFLIQYYNGEERAKGNILERFSAQQFPDLHSELNLSSLELGDSALYFCASSVEYGGTSGSLHTGELFFGEGSRLTVL.